A single sample gave rise to the 21 T cell receptor beta chains below, sequenced in a study of T cell responses to AZD1222 COVID-19 vaccine. The assay was immunoSEQ multiplex PCR, and TCRdb's table has in-frame clones only and misses some. Among about 170,000 clones listed, around 90% were seen once. Sequenced material: peripheral blood, taken on day 0 of AZD1222 vaccination. The receptors here all came from an adult in good health.

The chain recombines TRBV5-6 with TRBJ1-2; TRBD1 matches 7 bases. Germline V CDR1 and CDR2: SGHDT, YYEEEE. The junction had 15 bases not matched to a gene; V was cut back by 4 bases and J by 3 bases. The CDR3 is made up of 17 amino acids. CDR3 sequence: CASSDLSNRGIDYGYTF. Here the CDR3 DNA reads TGTGCCAGCAGCGATTTGTCTAACAGGGGTATAGACTATGGCTACACCTTC.

The chain joins TRBV7-2 to TRBJ1-1, with D maybe TRBD1 (6 bases). This CDR3 is 17 amino acids long. CDR1 SGHTA and CDR2 FQGNSA come from the germline V gene. V was trimmed by 0 bases and J by 0 bases, leaving 14 bases between them. The CDR3 reads CASSLAQQGNMNTEAFF. The DNA for the CDR3 is TGTGCCAGCAGCTTAGCGCAACAGGGAAACATGAACACTGAAGCTTTCTTT.

The chain is built from TRBV6-1 and TRBJ1-1, with D possibly matching TRBD1 (5 bases). Trimming left V 0 bases short and J 9 bases short, with 8 bases between. This CDR3 region has 12 residues. Germline V gene data show CDR1 as MNHNS and CDR2 as SASEGT. The CDR3 protein is CASSEAGTKAFF. CDR3 in DNA: TGTGCCAGCAGTGAAGCGGGGACGAAAGCTTTCTTT.

This clone was observed a single time. The chain couples TRBV11-2 to TRBJ2-7; 8 bases agree with TRBD2. The CDR3 contains 15 residues. Losses at the gene ends were 2 bases for V and 2 bases for J; bases not matched to a gene: 5. CDR1 and CDR2 from the germline V gene are SGHAT and FQNNGV. CDR3 loop: CASSLSSAGAYEQYF. CDR3 in DNA: TGTGCCAGCAGCTTATCTTCAGCGGGGGCCTACGAGCAGTACTTC. The variable domain in full, with the rest retrieved from reference TRBV11-2 and TRBJ2-7, is EAGVAQSPRYKIIEKRQSVAFWCNPISGHATLYWYQQILGQGPKLLIQFQNNGVVDDSQLPKDRFSAERLKGVDSTLKIQPAKLEDSAVYLCASSLSSAGAYEQYFGPGTRLTVT.

The chain joins TRBV11-2 to TRBJ2-7; 8 bases agree with TRBD1. Trimming cost V 2 bases and J 2 bases; bases outside gene matches: 5. The V gene's germline CDR1 is SGHAT and CDR2 FQNNGV. The CDR3 has 15 residues. In DNA form, the CDR3 reads TGTGCCAGCAGCTTATTTCAGGGGGCGGCCTACGAGCAGTACTTC. Its protein is CASSLFQGAAYEQYF.

This chain uses TRBV27 with TRBJ1-5, with a weak D call TRBD1 (6 bases). Germline-derived CDR1 and CDR2 are MNHEY and SMNVEV (reference sequence). The CDR3 sequence is 16 residues long. Trimming removed 7 bases from V and 1 base from J, with 17 bases in between. The CDR3 sequence is CASTPGGGLSNQPQHF. The CDR3 DNA is TGTGCCAGCACCCCCGGCGGGGGCCTGAGCAATCAGCCCCAGCATTTT.

This chain connects TRBV7-9 to TRBJ1-4; possible D gene TRBD1, 5 bases. The germline V gene has CDR1 SEHNR and CDR2 FQNEAQ (reference sequence). The CDR3 is 18 amino acids. Between the trimmed V and J ends, which lost 4 bases and 0 bases, there was a span of 18 bases. In nucleotides, the CDR3 is TGTGCCAGCAGCTCAGGACACTCGCGAGACGCAACTAATGAAAAACTGTTTTTT. Translating it yields CASSSGHSRDATNEKLFF.

This chain connects TRBV18 to TRBJ1-3; no firm D call. The CDR3 extends over 15 amino acids. Germline CDR1 reads KGHSH; CDR2 reads LQKENI. Trimming took 4 bases from V and 0 from J, leaving 10 bases between them. CDR3: CASSLAPSSGNTIYF. The CDR3 nucleotides are TGTGCCAGCTCACTGGCTCCGTCCTCTGGAAACACCATATATTTT.

The chain links TRBV7-2 to TRBJ1-5, with D maybe TRBD1 (5 bases). The V end lost 1 base, the J end lost 10 bases, and 14 bases lay between the germline ends. CDR1 and CDR2 (germline): SGHTA, FQGNSA. CDR3 length: 14 residues. The CDR3 region is CASSLEPGPFPQHF. The CDR3 DNA reads TGTGCCAGCAGCTTAGAGCCAGGGCCGTTTCCCCAGCATTTT.

V usage is TRBV20-1 and J usage is TRBJ2-4; TRBD2 is a possible D gene (6 bases). The CDR3 loop spans 11 amino acids. Germline values: CDR1 DFQATT, CDR2 SNEGSKA (reference sequence). Trimming took off 4 bases at V and 10 bases at J, with 11 bases between the two ends. CDR3 in amino acids: CSAIAVGIQYF. The CDR3 DNA follows: TGCAGTGCTATAGCGGTGGGTATTCAGTACTTC.

The chain recombines TRBV6-5 with TRBJ1-6; no clear D gene. The CDR3 loop spans 13 amino acids. The germline V gene encodes CDR1 MNHEY and CDR2 SVGAGI. V was pared by 6 bases and J by 4 bases, with 7 bases between. The CDR3 here is CASSREYNSPLHF. CDR3 nucleotide sequence: TGTGCCAGCAGCCGGGAATATAATTCACCCCTCCACTTT.

The V and J genes are TRBV5-4 and TRBJ2-1; TRBD2 is a possible D gene (5 bases). Trimming left V 3 bases short and J 9 bases short, with 19 bases between. The length of the CDR3 is 15 residues. From germline, CDR1 is SGHNT and CDR2 YYREEE (reference sequence). CDR3 in amino acids: CASSSTDYSPGEQFF. DNA for the CDR3: TGTGCCAGCAGCTCTACCGACTATTCCCCCGGTGAGCAGTTCTTC.

J is TRBJ1-6 and V is TRBV6-2 or TRBV6-3; 8 bases fit TRBD1. CDR1 and CDR2 (germline): MNHEY, SVGEGT. The V and J ends lost 0 bases and 9 bases, in that order; junction bases with no gene match: 7. The CDR3 is 16 amino acids. CDR3 region: CASSYSFDRGGSPLHF. As DNA, the CDR3 is TGTGCCAGCAGTTACTCGTTTGACAGGGGTGGTTCACCCCTCCACTTT.

This clone was detected once. The chain uses TRBV11-2 and TRBJ2-5; 7 bases line up with TRBD1. The CDR3 sequence is 18 residues long. Germline values: CDR1 SGHAT, CDR2 FQNNGV. V gave up 1 base and J gave up 5 bases; unmatched junction bases: 16. The CDR3 is CASSLGLGNRGGRETQYF. DNA of the CDR3: TGTGCCAGCAGCTTAGGGTTGGGAAACAGGGGCGGAAGGGAGACCCAGTACTTC.

V and J are TRBV7-7 and TRBJ2-7, with 9 bases lining up with TRBD1. Losses at the gene ends were 8 bases for V and 6 bases for J; bases not matched to a gene: 11. Germline-derived CDR1 and CDR2 are SSHAT and FNYEAQ (reference sequence). This CDR3 spans 14 amino acids. The CDR3 sequence is CASQPGTGTLEQYF. CDR3 DNA: TGTGCCAGCCAGCCCGGGACAGGGACTCTCGAGCAGTACTTC. The entire variable domain, with the rest obtained from reference TRBV7-7 and TRBJ2-7, is as follows: GAGVSQSPRYKVTKRGQDVTLRCDPISSHATLYWYQQALGQGPEFLTYFNYEAQPDKSGLPSDRFSAERPEGSISTLTIQRTEQRDSAMYRCASQPGTGTLEQYFGPGTRLTVT.

V is TRBV14 and J is TRBJ2-7; TRBD1 matches 9 bases. The CDR3 has 18 amino acids. Germline V lookup: CDR1 SGHDN, CDR2 FVKESK. Trimming removed 1 base from V and 2 bases from J; junction bases left unmatched: 12. In DNA form, the CDR3 reads TGTGCCAGCAGCCAAGCCCCGGGACAGGGACCTCCCGCCTACGAGCAGTACTTC. This encodes CASSQAPGQGPPAYEQYF.

The genes are TRBV27 and TRBJ2-7; 7 bases map to TRBD1. CDR3 length equals 13 residues. J gave up 0 bases and V 5 bases, and 1 base lay outside the gene matches. Germline CDR1 reads MNHEY; CDR2 reads SMNVEV (reference sequence). CDR3 DNA sequence: TGTGCCAGCAGTCCAGGGGGCTCCTACGAGCAGTACTTC. Protein product: CASSPGGSYEQYF.

This clone was seen only once. The chain employs TRBV7-9 and TRBJ2-3; either TRBD1 or TRBD2 may supply D (5 bases each). V lost 2 bases to trimming and J lost 6 bases, with 9 bases between them. Per germline, CDR1 SEHNR and CDR2 FQNEAQ (reference sequence). The length of the CDR3 is 13 residues. The CDR3 sequence is CASSLRGVDTQYF. CDR3 DNA: TGTGCCAGCAGCTTAAGGGGAGTGGATACGCAGTATTTT.

This clone was seen once. The chain links TRBV6-5 to TRBJ1-2; D might be TRBD1 (6 bases). The germline gives CDR1 MNHEY, CDR2 SVGAGI. The CDR3 is 14 amino acids. The ends were cut back, 4 bases at V and 3 bases at J, with 12 bases in the middle. The CDR3 spells CASSSGEGDYGYTF. In DNA form, the CDR3 reads TGTGCCAGCAGTTCCGGGGAGGGGGACTATGGCTACACCTTC.

The chain couples TRBV7-9 to TRBJ2-7; D is ambiguous. The CDR3 length is 12 residues. From germline, CDR1 is SEHNR and CDR2 FQNEAQ (reference sequence). Trimming pared 6 bases from V and 2 bases from J, leaving 8 bases between. The CDR3 DNA sequence: TGTGCCAGCAGTACTTATACCTACGAGCAGTACTTC. Amino acids: CASSTYTYEQYF.

The chain uses TRBV13 and TRBJ1-1; 10 bases match TRBD1. V was clipped by 6 bases and J by 5 bases; unmatched bases: 6. The CDR3 has 14 residues. Germline assignment: CDR1 PRHDT and CDR2 FYEKMQ (reference sequence). The CDR3, as DNA: TGTGCCAGCAGACCCGGGACAGGGGAAACTGAAGCTTTCTTT. This sequence encodes CASRPGTGETEAFF.